Reported below is one T cell receptor beta chain. As yet, its antigen is unknown. The assay was immunoSEQ multiplex PCR, and TCRdb's table has in-frame clones only and misses some. This table has 100,000 to 150,000 clones, roughly nine tenths appearing once. Trimming left V 6 bases short and J 1 base short, with 12 bases between. Germline V gene lookup returns CDR1 LNHDA and CDR2 SQIVND (reference sequence). There are 15 residues in the CDR3. This sample is part of a study of T cell responses to AZD1222 COVID-19 vaccine. Study findings and constraints: Targets within unmutated variant regions were reportedly found for nearly half of spike-specific TCRs. Repertoire sampling occurred only after the peak T cell response. Spike-specific TCRs gained breadth and depth after people received two AZD1222 doses. Clonal diversity was possibly underestimated, and the donors were mostly white British, with more females.

The chain recombines TRBV19 with TRBJ2-2; D is perhaps TRBD2 (5 bases). Here the sequenced sample was peripheral blood, taken on day 0 of AZD1222 vaccination. This TCR came from an adult in good health. CDR3 region: CASSPRVWNTGELFF. The CDR3 DNA sequence: TGTGCCAGTAGCCCGCGGGTTTGGAACACCGGGGAGCTGTTTTTT.